This TCR beta chain was documented in a study of neurological immune-mediated disorders. At least ten counts were recorded for this clonotype. The target antigen is unknown. Findings and caveats of the study: Phylogenetic analysis grouped 18 of 34 multiple sclerosis patients' repertoires together, suggesting a possible repertoire signature. HTLV-1-associated myelopathy displayed the greatest TCR clonal expansion, and multiple sclerosis exhibited the smallest, lower than that of healthy controls.

5'RACE employing 10-nucleotide random UMIs yielded the cDNA. TCRdb itself ran the 5' RACE reads through MiXCR, one entry per CDR3 protein. Here the sample spans around 37,000 distinct CDR3 sequences, roughly 3.2% being singletons. The sample's time point: longitudinal time-point 1 (baseline). A total of 2 million PBMCs stored at -80 degrees C provided the unsorted libraries. Trimming pared 4 bases from V and 1 base from J, leaving 13 bases between. Germline V gene lookup returns CDR1 SQVTM and CDR2 ANQGSEA. The CDR3 extends over 14 amino acids. This clonotype was sampled from a woman between 55 and 75 years old with multiple sclerosis. The rearrangement joins TRBV29-1 to TRBJ1-2, with a tentative D call TRBD1 (5 bases). Sequenced sample: PBMCs. The CDR3 loop reads CSVVGGADNYGYTF. CDR3 nucleotides: TGCAGCGTTGTGGGAGGGGCGGATAACTATGGCTACACCTTC.